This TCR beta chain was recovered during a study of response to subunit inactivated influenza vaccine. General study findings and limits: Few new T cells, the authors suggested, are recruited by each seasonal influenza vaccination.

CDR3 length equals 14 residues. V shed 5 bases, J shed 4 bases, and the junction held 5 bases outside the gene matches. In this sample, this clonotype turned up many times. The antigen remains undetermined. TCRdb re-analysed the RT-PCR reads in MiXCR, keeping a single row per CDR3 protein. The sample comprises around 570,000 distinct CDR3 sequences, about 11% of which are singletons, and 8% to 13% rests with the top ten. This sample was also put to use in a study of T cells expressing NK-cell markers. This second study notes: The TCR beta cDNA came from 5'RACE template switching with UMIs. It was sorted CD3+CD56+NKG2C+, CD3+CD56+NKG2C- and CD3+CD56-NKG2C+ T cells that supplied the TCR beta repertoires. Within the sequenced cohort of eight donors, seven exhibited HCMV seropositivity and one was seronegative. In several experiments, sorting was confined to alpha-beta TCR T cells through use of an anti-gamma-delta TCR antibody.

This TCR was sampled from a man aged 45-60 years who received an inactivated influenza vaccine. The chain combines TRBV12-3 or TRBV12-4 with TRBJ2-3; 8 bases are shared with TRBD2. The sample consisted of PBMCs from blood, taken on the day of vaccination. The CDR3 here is CASSLGTRADTQYF. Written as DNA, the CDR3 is TGTGCCAGCAGTCTAGGGACTAGAGCAGATACGCAGTATTTT.